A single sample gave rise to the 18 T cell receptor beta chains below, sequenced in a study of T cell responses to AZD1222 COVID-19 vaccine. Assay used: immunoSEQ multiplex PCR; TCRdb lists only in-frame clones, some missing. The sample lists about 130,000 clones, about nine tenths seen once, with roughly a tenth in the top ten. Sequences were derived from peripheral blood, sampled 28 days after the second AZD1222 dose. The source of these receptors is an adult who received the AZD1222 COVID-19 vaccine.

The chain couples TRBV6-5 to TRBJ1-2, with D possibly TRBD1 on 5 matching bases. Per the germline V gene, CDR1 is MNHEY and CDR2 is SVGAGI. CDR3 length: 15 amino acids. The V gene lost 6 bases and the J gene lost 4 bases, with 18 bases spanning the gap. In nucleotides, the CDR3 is TGTGCCAGCAGGATAGACCTGGGGCCGCGCTATGGCTACACCTTC. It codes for CASRIDLGPRYGYTF.

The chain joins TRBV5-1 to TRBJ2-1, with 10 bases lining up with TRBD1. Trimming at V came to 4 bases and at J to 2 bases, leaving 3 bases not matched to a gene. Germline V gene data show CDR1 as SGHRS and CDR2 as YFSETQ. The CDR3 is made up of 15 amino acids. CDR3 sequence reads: CASSLDRGAYNEQFF. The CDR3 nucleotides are TGCGCCAGCAGCCTGGACAGGGGGGCCTACAATGAGCAGTTCTTC.

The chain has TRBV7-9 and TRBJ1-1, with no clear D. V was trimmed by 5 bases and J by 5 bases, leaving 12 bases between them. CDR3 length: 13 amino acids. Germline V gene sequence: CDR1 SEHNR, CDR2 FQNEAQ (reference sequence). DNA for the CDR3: TGTGCCAGCAGCAGAAGCACGGGAACTGAAGCTTTCTTT. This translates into CASSRSTGTEAFF.

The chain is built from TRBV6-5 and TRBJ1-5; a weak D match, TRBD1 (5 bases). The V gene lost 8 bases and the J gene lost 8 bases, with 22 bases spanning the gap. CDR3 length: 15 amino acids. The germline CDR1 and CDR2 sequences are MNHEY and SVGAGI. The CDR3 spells CASSWGVGNLEPQHF. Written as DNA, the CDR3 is TGTGCCAGCTCGTGGGGGGTGGGAAACTTGGAGCCCCAGCATTTT.

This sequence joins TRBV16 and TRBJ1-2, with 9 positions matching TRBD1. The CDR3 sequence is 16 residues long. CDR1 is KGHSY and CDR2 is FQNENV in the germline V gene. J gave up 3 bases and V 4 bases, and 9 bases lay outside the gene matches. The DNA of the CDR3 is TGTGCCAGCAGCCTTACGGGGGACAGGGTGGACTATGGCTACACCTTC. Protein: CASSLTGDRVDYGYTF.

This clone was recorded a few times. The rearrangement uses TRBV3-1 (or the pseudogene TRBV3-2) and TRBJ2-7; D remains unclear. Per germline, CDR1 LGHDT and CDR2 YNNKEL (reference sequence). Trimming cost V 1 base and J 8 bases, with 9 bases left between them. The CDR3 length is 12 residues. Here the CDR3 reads CASSQGFSKQYF. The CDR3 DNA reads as TGTGCCAGCAGCCAAGGATTCTCGAAGCAGTACTTC.

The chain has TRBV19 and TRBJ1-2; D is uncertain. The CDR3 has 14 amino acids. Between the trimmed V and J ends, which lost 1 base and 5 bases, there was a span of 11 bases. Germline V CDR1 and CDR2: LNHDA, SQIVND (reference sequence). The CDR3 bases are TGTGCCAGTAGTATAGGTCCAGATCCTTATGGCTACACCTTC. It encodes CASSIGPDPYGYTF.

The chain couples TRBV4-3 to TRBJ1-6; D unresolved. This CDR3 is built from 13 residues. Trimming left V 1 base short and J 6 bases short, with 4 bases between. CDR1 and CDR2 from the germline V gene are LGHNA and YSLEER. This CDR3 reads CASSQGVNSPLHF. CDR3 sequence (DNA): TGCGCCAGCAGCCAAGGGGTTAATTCACCCCTCCACTTT.

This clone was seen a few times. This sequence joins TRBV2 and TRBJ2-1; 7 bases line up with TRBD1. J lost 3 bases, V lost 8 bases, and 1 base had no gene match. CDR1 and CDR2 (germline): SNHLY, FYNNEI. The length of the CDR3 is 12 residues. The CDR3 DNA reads TGTGCCAGCGGGACAGACTACAATGAGCAGTTCTTC. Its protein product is CASGTDYNEQFF.

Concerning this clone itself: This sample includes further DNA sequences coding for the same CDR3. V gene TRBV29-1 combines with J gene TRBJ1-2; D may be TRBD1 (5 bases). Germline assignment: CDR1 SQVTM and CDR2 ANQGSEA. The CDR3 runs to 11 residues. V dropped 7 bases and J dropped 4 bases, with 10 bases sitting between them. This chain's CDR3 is CSAGDLYGYTF. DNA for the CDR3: TGCAGCGCCGGGGACCTCTATGGCTACACCTTC.

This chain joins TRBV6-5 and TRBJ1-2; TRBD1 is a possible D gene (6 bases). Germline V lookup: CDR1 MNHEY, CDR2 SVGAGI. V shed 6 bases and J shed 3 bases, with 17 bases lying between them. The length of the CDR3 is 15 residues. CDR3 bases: TGTGCCAGCAGCGGCCGGGACAAGGGGGACTATGGCTACACCTTC. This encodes CASSGRDKGDYGYTF.

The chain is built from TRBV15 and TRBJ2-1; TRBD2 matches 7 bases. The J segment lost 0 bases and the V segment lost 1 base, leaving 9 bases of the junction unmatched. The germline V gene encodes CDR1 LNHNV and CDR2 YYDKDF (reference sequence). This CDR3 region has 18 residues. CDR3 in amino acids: CATSRVLQSGASYNEQFF. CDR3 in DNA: TGTGCCACCAGCAGAGTCCTTCAAAGCGGGGCCTCCTACAATGAGCAGTTCTTC. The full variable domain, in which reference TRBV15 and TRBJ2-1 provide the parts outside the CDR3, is DAMVIQNPRYQVTQFGKPVTLSCSQTLNHNVMYWYQQKSSQAPKLLFHYYDKDFNNEADTPDNFQSRRPNTSFCFLDIRSPGLGDTAMYLCATSRVLQSGASYNEQFFGPGTRLTVL.

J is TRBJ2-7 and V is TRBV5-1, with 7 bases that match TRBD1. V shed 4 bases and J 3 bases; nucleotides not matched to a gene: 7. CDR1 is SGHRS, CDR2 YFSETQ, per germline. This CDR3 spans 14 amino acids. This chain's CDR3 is CASSLDRVYYEQYF. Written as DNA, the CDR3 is TGCGCCAGCAGCCTTGACAGGGTCTACTACGAGCAGTACTTC.

The CDR3 protein is CASTGRARTGELFF. The CDR3 bases are TGTGCCAGCACTGGCCGGGCGAGGACCGGGGAGCTGTTTTTT. J is TRBJ2-2 and V is TRBV2, with D uncertain. CDR1 and CDR2 from the germline V gene are SNHLY and FYNNEI. The CDR3 is made up of 14 amino acids. Trimming removed 7 bases from V and 5 bases from J, with 14 bases in between. The full variable domain, with the rest looked up from reference TRBV2 and TRBJ2-2, is EPEVTQTPSHQVTQMGQEVILRCVPISNHLYFYWYRQILGQKVEFLVSFYNNEISEKSEIFDDQFSVERPDGSNFTLKIRSTKLEDSAMYFCASTGRARTGELFFGEGSRLTVL.

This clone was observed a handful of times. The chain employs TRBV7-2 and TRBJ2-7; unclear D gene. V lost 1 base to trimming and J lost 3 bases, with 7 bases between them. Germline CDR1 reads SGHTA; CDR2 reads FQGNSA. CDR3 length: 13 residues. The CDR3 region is CASSLEGLYEQYF. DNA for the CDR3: TGTGCCAGCAGCTTAGAGGGTCTCTACGAGCAGTACTTC.

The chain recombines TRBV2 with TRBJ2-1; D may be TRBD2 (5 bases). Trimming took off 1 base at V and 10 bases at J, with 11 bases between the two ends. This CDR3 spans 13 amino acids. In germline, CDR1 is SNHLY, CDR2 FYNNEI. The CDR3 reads CASSEGRGGEQFF. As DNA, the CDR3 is TGTGCCAGCAGTGAAGGCCGGGGTGGGGAGCAGTTCTTC.

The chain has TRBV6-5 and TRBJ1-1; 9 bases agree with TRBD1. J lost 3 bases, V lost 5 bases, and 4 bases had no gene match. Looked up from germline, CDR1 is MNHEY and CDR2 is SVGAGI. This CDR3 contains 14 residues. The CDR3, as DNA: TGTGCCAGCAGTACGGACAGGGGTTACACTGAAGCTTTCTTT. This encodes CASSTDRGYTEAFF.

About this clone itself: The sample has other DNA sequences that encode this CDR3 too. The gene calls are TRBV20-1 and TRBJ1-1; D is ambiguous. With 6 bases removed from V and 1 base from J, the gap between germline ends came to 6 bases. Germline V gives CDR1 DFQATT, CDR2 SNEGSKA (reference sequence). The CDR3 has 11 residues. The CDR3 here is CSARENTEAFF. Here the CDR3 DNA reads TGCAGTGCGAGGGAGAACACTGAAGCTTTCTTT.